This T cell receptor (beta chain) was found in a study of beta chain features in type 1 diabetes. Findings of the study overall: The VDJ junctions of type 1 diabetes patients carried fewer insertions and more deletions.

This clone has more than one count but fewer than ten. As yet, its antigen is unknown. Expressed TCRB transcripts were sequenced because the isolated RNA had all been reverse transcribed beforehand. Clones were sequenced by immunoSEQ multiplex PCR, and TCRdb holds only the in-frame ones, with some missing. The repertoire holds 900,000 or so clones, with about 17% as singletons. The material sequenced was naive CD4+ T cells from blood. The source of this sequence is a woman younger than 30 in good health.

The CDR3 sequence is CASSPGVLSHTDTQYF. The CDR3 coding sequence is TGTGCCAGCAGCCCCGGGGTATTATCGCACACAGATACGCAGTATTTT. This rearrangement joins TRBV9 to TRBJ2-3; a possible D gene is TRBD2 (5 bases). Looked up from germline, CDR1 is SGDLS and CDR2 is YYNGEE. The germline V and J ends were trimmed by 4 bases and 2 bases, with 17 bases remaining between them. This CDR3 is built from 16 residues.